The rows below give T cell receptor beta chains drawn from one sample of a study of tumor T cells in aggressive B-cell lymphoma. Assay: immunoSEQ multiplex PCR; the TCRdb copy retains only in-frame clones and omits some. This repertoire shows fewer than 3,500 clones, 75% to 85% found once; its top ten account for about a sixth. The sample was tumor tissue. Receptors were obtained from an adult with diffuse large B cell lymphoma. Some clones in this sample may be carry-over from other donors' samples. The CDR3 runs from the conserved cysteine through the conserved F or W. A D gene is named only where the DNA matches it firmly. Clone size is shown for a subset of rows, as once, few, many or a class of expanded clone.

size	V	J	D	DNA	CDR3
NA	TRBV5-1	TRBJ1-2	NA	TGCGCCAGCAGCTTGCTCACAGGCTATGGCTACACCTTC	CASSLLTGYGYTF
NA	TRBV5-4	TRBJ1-2	TRBD1	TGTGCCAGCCATACAGGGGCACGGGGCTACACCTTC	CASHTGARGYTF
NA	TRBV11-2	TRBJ1-1	NA	TGTGCCAGCAGTTACAGGGTACGGACTGAAGCTTTCTTT	CASSYRVRTEAFF
NA	TRBV5-6	TRBJ2-3	NA	TGTGCCAGCAGCTTAGAGTCAGATACGCAGTATTTT	CASSLESDTQYF
NA	TRBV6-1	TRBJ2-1	NA	TGTGCCAGCAGTGAAAGTATGCGGACAGAGCAGTTCTTC	CASSESMRTEQFF
NA	TRBV29-1	TRBJ1-1	NA	TGCAGCGACGTAACAGTGAACACTGAAGCTTTCTTT	CSDVTVNTEAFF
NA	TRBV4-2	TRBJ1-1	TRBD1	TGTGCCAGCAGCCAAGTGGGACAGGGGTTCGTGGACACTGAAGCTTTCTTT	CASSQVGQGFVDTEAFF
NA	TRBV11-2	TRBJ2-1	TRBD2	TGTGCCAGCAGCCGAACTAGCGGGAGGGCCCTTTCCAATGAGCAGTTCTTC	CASSRTSGRALSNEQFF
NA	TRBV9	TRBJ2-5	TRBD2	TGTGCCAGCAGCTCCGGGACTAGCGGGAGAGGGGGGGAGACCCAGTACTTC	CASSSGTSGRGGETQYF
NA	TRBV7-2	TRBJ1-3	NA	TGTGCCAGCAGCGGATCTGCAGGGTCCGGAAACACCATATATTTT	CASSGSAGSGNTIYF
NA	TRBV7-2	TRBJ2-4	NA	TGTGCCAGCAGCTTAGAAGGGGGAACAAACATTCAGTACTTC	CASSLEGGTNIQYF
NA	TRBV5-5	TRBJ2-5	TRBD2	TGTGCCAGCAGCATGGGGCGCCAGCGGGATACCCAGTACTTC	CASSMGRQRDTQYF
NA	TRBV5-4	TRBJ1-4	NA	TGTGCCAGCAGCTTCGGATCCACAGGAGAAAAACTGTTTTTT	CASSFGSTGEKLFF
NA	TRBV19	TRBJ1-1	NA	TGTGCCAGTAGTATAGGCGACTGGAGAACTGAAGCTTTCTTT	CASSIGDWRTEAFF
NA	TRBV19	TRBJ1-3	NA	TGTGCCAGTCGGGGAGTCTCTGGAAACACCATATATTTT	CASRGVSGNTIYF
NA	TRBV7-9	TRBJ1-4	TRBD1	TGTGCCAGCAGCTTAATGTCGACAGGGCTAAATGAAAAACTGTTTTTT	CASSLMSTGLNEKLFF
NA	TRBV2	TRBJ2-5	NA	TGTGCCAGCACCTGGCAGCAAGAGACCCAGTACTTC	CASTWQQETQYF
NA	TRBV7-9	TRBJ2-1	TRBD2	TGTGCCAGCAGCACCACGCGGGAGCGCTCCTACAATGAGCAGTTCTTC	CASSTTRERSYNEQFF
NA	TRBV28	TRBJ2-7	NA	TGTGCCAGCAGTTTAGACAGGAGGCGCGAGGGGTACTTC	CASSLDRRREGYF
NA	TRBV4-3	TRBJ2-3	NA	TGCGCCAGCAGCCAACAGGGTGGTCGTAGTACGCAGTATTTT	CASSQQGGRSTQYF
few	TRBV9	TRBJ2-5	TRBD2	TGTGCCAGCAGCGTAGGGGGACTAGCGGGAGGGAGAGAGACCCAGTACTTC	CASSVGGLAGGRETQYF
NA	TRBV30	TRBJ1-3	TRBD1	TGTGCCTGGAGTGAAGGGACAGTCTCTGGAAACACCATATATTTT	CAWSEGTVSGNTIYF
NA	TRBV27	TRBJ2-7	TRBD2	TGTGCCAGCAGTTTATCGCTAGCGGGAGGGCCGAGGGAGCAGTACTTC	CASSLSLAGGPREQYF
NA	TRBV10-3	TRBJ2-3	NA	TGTGCCATCAGCAATTACCAGGCGGATACGCAGTATTTT	CAISNYQADTQYF
NA	TRBV18	TRBJ2-6	NA	TGTGCCAGCTCACGCTCAGGGGGGACCTCTGGGGCCAACGTCCTGACTTTC	CASSRSGGTSGANVLTF
NA	TRBV28	TRBJ1-6	TRBD1	TGTGCCAGTCGACAGGGTTCTTCACCCCTCCACTTT	CASRQGSSPLHF
NA	TRBV10-3	TRBJ1-5	NA	TGTGCCATCAGTGAGTCTCGTGGAGGGGCTAGAAATCAGCCCCAGCATTTT	CAISESRGGARNQPQHF
NA	TRBV18	TRBJ1-1	TRBD1	TGTGCCAGCTCACAACAGGGACAGGACACTGAAGCTTTCTTT	CASSQQGQDTEAFF
NA	TRBV18	TRBJ1-3	NA	TGTGCCAGCTTCGCCCGGGGGTTTAACCCTGGAAACACCATATATTTT	CASFARGFNPGNTIYF
NA	TRBV5-1	TRBJ1-2	TRBD1	TGCGCCAGCAGGGGACAGGATGACTATGGCTACACCTTC	CASRGQDDYGYTF
NA	TRBV7-8	TRBJ2-5	NA	TGTGCCAGCAGCTCCCTCGGGACCCAGTACTTC	CASSSLGTQYF
NA	TRBV9	TRBJ2-5	TRBD2	TGTGCCAGCAGCGCCCATAGCGGGAGAAGTTTGGAGACCCAGTACTTC	CASSAHSGRSLETQYF
NA	TRBV7-2	TRBJ1-5	NA	TGTGCCAGCAGCTTAGGGTCGGGAAATAGCAATCAGCCCCAGCATTTT	CASSLGSGNSNQPQHF
NA	TRBV7-2	TRBJ2-7	TRBD1	TGTGCCAGCGGAACCGGGACAGTCTACGAGCAGTACTTC	CASGTGTVYEQYF
NA	TRBV19	TRBJ1-5	TRBD1	TGTGCCAGTAGACAAGACAGGGGATTTAATCAGCCCCAGCATTTT	CASRQDRGFNQPQHF
NA	TRBV27	TRBJ1-4	NA	TGTGCCAGCAGTTCATCATCAGGAATTTCCTCAACTAATGAAAAACTGTTTTTT	CASSSSSGISSTNEKLFF
once	TRBV7-9	TRBJ2-7	NA	TGTGCCAGCAGTTTAGGGTTTGACAGGACTGTTGTCGAGCAGTACTTC	CASSLGFDRTVVEQYF
NA	TRBV7-3	TRBJ2-3	NA	TGTGCCAGCAGCCCCGGCGGGGTCTTAGATAAGCAGTATTTT	CASSPGGVLDKQYF
NA	TRBV27	TRBJ1-2	TRBD1	TGTGCCAGCAGCTGGGACAGGGGGAGATATGGCTACACCTTC	CASSWDRGRYGYTF
NA	TRBV4-2	TRBJ2-5	TRBD2	TGTGTCAGCAGCCAAATACTAGCGGGAGGGCGAGAGACCCAGTACTTC	CVSSQILAGGRETQYF
NA	TRBV11-1	TRBJ1-2	TRBD1	TGTGCCAGCAGCTTAAGACAGGGGTCGAGCTACACCTTC	CASSLRQGSSYTF
NA	TRBV19	TRBJ1-1	TRBD1	TGTGCCAGTAGTAAACAGGGGACGCTGGCTTTCTTT	CASSKQGTLAFF
NA	TRBV7-3	TRBJ2-2	NA	TGTGCCAGCAGCCTAGGAGGTGCAAACACCGGGGAGCTGTTTTTT	CASSLGGANTGELFF
NA	TRBV25-1	TRBJ1-6	TRBD1	TGTGCCAGCAGTGAAGGGACAGGGGGCGTATTGTCACCCCTCCACTTT	CASSEGTGGVLSPLHF
NA	TRBV7-9	TRBJ1-4	TRBD1	TGTGCCAGCAGCCCGACAGGGGACAGGAATGAAAAACTGTTTTTT	CASSPTGDRNEKLFF
NA	TRBV28	TRBJ2-4	TRBD1	TGTGCCAGCAGTCCGTCCCGGGACAGGGGGCTCGACAAAAACATTCAGTACTTC	CASSPSRDRGLDKNIQYF
NA	TRBV5-5	TRBJ1-5	NA	TGTGCCAGCAGCTTGGTCTTCGACATTAGCAATCAGCCCCAGCATTTT	CASSLVFDISNQPQHF
once	TRBV6-6	TRBJ1-3	NA	TGTGCCAGCAGCCTAACAGGGAACTCTGGAAACACCATATATTTT	CASSLTGNSGNTIYF
NA	TRBV5-4	TRBJ1-4	NA	TGTGCCAGCAGCTTGGGGCCTTCAACTAATGAAAAACTGTTTTTT	CASSLGPSTNEKLFF
NA	TRBV19	TRBJ1-2	TRBD1	TGTGCCAGTACCCCCGGACAGGGGGTCTATGGCTACACCTTC	CASTPGQGVYGYTF
NA	TRBV25-1	TRBJ1-2	NA	TGTGCCAGCAGGGGGGGTGGGGACTATGGCTACACCTTC	CASRGGGDYGYTF